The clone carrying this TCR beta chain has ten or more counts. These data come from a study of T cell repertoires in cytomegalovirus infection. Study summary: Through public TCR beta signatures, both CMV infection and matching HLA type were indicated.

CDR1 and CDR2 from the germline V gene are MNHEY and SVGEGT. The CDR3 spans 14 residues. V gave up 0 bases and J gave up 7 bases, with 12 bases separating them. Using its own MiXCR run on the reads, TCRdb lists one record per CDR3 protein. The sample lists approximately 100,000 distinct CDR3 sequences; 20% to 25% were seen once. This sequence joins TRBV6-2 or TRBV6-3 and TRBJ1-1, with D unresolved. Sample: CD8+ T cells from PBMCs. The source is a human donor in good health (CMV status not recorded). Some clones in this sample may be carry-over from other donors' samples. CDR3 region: CASSYSNIRREAFF. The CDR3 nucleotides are TGTGCCAGCAGTTACTCAAACATTCGCCGTGAAGCTTTCTTT.